The clone carrying this TCR beta chain was counted many times. This specimen belongs to a study of T cells after yellow fever vaccination. V shed 0 bases and J shed 5 bases, with 13 bases lying between them. The germline V gene has CDR1 SGHRS and CDR2 YFSETQ. The CDR3 contains 15 residues. TCRdb processed the 5' RACE reads anew with MiXCR; each CDR3 protein has one entry. The sample has 110,000 or so distinct CDR3 sequences; roughly 6.8% are singletons. V gene TRBV5-1 combines with J gene TRBJ2-3, with D possibly TRBD2 on 5 matching bases. Material: CD4+ T cells sorted from PBMCs, obtained 35 to 50 days after the first yellow fever vaccination. The TCR was taken from a man aged 18 to 35 who received the YFV17D yellow fever vaccine. The CDR3, as DNA: TGCGCCAGCAGCTTGGACCTTTCCGAGGGAGATACGCAGTATTTT. This sequence encodes CASSLDLSEGDTQYF.